The entry that follows covers one T cell receptor (beta chain) sequence. V gave up 6 bases and J gave up 6 bases; unmatched junction bases: 4. CDR1 MNHEY and CDR2 SMNVEV come from the germline V gene (reference sequence). This CDR3 is 15 amino acids long. Profiled with immunoSEQ multiplex PCR; TCRdb holds only in-frame clones, not every one. This table holds 55,000 to 65,000 clones, about 88% found once. The entry originates in a study of blood T cell repertoires in COVID-19. The origin of this receptor is an elderly man in a cohort sampled during active COVID-19. Sequences were obtained from peripheral blood. The chain has TRBV27 and TRBJ1-6; 11 bases align to TRBD1. CDR3 amino acids: CASRWTGGFNSPLHF. The CDR3, as DNA: TGTGCCAGCAGATGGACAGGGGGCTTTAATTCACCCCTCCACTTT.